The 31 T cell receptor beta chains below come from one sample, sequenced in a study of control samples from healthy donors and cancer patients. Profiling relied on immunoSEQ multiplex PCR, and the TCRdb table lists in-frame clones only, not all of them. The table records over 80,000 clones, around four fifths of them present only once. Sequencing was carried out using blood. The receptor source for this set is a man under 40 in good health.

This clone was recorded a few times. The chain combines TRBV11-2 with TRBJ2-2; possibly TRBD2 for D (5 bases). Germline lookup yields CDR1 SGHAT and CDR2 FQNNGV. Trimming stripped 3 bases from V and 2 bases from J, with 10 bases between. The CDR3 covers 15 residues. In nucleotides, the CDR3 is TGTGCCAGCAGCTTTGGACTTTTTAACACCGGGGAGCTGTTTTTT. It is translated as CASSFGLFNTGELFF.

The genes are TRBV9 and TRBJ2-7; the D call may be TRBD1 or TRBD2 (5 bases each). CDR1 SGDLS and CDR2 YYNGEE come from the germline V gene. The CDR3 totals 17 residues. Trimming removed 2 bases from V and 7 bases from J, with 25 bases in between. The CDR3 here is CASSVEPLPQGPGEQYF. DNA for the CDR3: TGTGCCAGCAGCGTTGAACCCCTCCCCCAGGGACCGGGGGAGCAGTACTTC.

This clone was seen once. The chain carries TRBV19 and TRBJ2-3; 16 bases fit TRBD2. Unmatched junction bases numbered 10, after V lost 6 bases and J lost 1 base. Germline-derived CDR1 and CDR2 are LNHDA and SQIVND (reference sequence). The CDR3 covers 19 residues. The CDR3 region is CASRATGTSGGARTDTQYF. The CDR3 coding sequence is TGTGCCAGTAGGGCAACCGGGACTAGCGGGGGGGCGCGCACAGATACGCAGTATTTT.

The rearrangement joins TRBV6-6 to TRBJ2-7, with 8 nucleotides matching TRBD1. The CDR3 is 13 amino acids. J lost 6 bases, V lost 6 bases, and 7 bases had no gene match. Germline V gene data show CDR1 as MNHNY and CDR2 as SVGAGI (reference sequence). As DNA, the CDR3 is TGTGCCAGCAGGGCCCAGGGGGCTGTCGAGCAGTACTTC. Translation: CASRAQGAVEQYF.

This clone was counted once. The junction differs from germline at one of its ends, possibly a read error. The gene calls are TRBV5-1 and TRBJ2-7; D might be TRBD1 (7 bases). The germline V gene has CDR1 SGHRS and CDR2 YFSETQ. The CDR3 spans 13 residues. In nucleotides, the CDR3 is TGCGCCAGCAGTTTGGAGGGGGCTTACGAGCAGTACTTC. The encoded protein is CASSLEGAYEQYF.

The rearrangement links TRBV30 to TRBJ2-7; weak D call: TRBD1 (5 bases). The V gene lost 0 bases and the J gene lost 2 bases, with 11 bases spanning the gap. The CDR3 has 14 amino acids. Germline V CDR1 and CDR2: GTSNPN, SVGIG (reference sequence). Written as DNA, the CDR3 is TGTGCCTGGAGTGTGTGGCAGGGCACCTACGAGCAGTACTTC. Its protein product is CAWSVWQGTYEQYF. Supplemented by reference TRBV30 and TRBJ2-7, the full variable domain reads SQTIHQWPATLVQPVGSPLSLECTVEGTSNPNLYWYRQAAGRGLQLLFYSVGIGQISSEVPQNLSASRPQDRQFILSSKKLLLSDSGFYLCAWSVWQGTYEQYFGPGTRLTVT.

The rearrangement joins TRBV25-1 to TRBJ1-2, with D unresolved. The V gene lost 4 bases and the J gene lost 4 bases, with 4 bases spanning the gap. The CDR3 contains 11 residues. Germline CDR1 MGHDK, CDR2 SYGVNS. The CDR3 nucleotides are TGTGCCAGCAGTGTTGGCTATGGCTACACCTTC. Protein: CASSVGYGYTF.

This clone appeared a single time. V usage is TRBV5-6 and J usage is TRBJ1-3; D unclear. Germline loops: CDR1 SGHDT, CDR2 YYEEEE. The V and J ends lost 3 bases and 4 bases respectively, with 14 bases between them. The CDR3 contains 15 residues. Here the CDR3 reads CASSSPKRGGNTIYF. CDR3 sequence (DNA): TGTGCCAGCAGCTCCCCGAAACGAGGGGGAAACACCATATATTTT.

This chain uses TRBV24-1 with TRBJ1-3; weak D call: TRBD1 (5 bases). Germline CDR1 is KGHDR and CDR2 is SFDVKD. V was shortened by 2 bases and J by 4 bases, with 11 bases between the two germline ends. This CDR3 comprises 15 residues. CDR3 coding DNA: TGTGCCACCAGTGATTCCCGGGACGGAGGAAACACCATATATTTT. It encodes CATSDSRDGGNTIYF.

The chain is built from TRBV7-9 and TRBJ2-7; TRBD1 aligns across 9 bases. Germline V CDR1 and CDR2: SEHNR, FQNEAQ (reference sequence). V trimming: 4 bases; J trimming: 2 bases; junction bases outside the gene matches: 9. This CDR3 is built from 16 residues. In DNA form, the CDR3 reads TGTGCCAGCAGCTCTGGGACAGGGAGGCTCCCCTACGAGCAGTACTTC. Amino acid sequence: CASSSGTGRLPYEQYF.

The chain combines TRBV5-1 with TRBJ1-4; TRBD1 aligns across 9 bases. This CDR3 is built from 15 residues. Germline V gene data show CDR1 as SGHRS and CDR2 as YFSETQ. The V segment lost 0 bases and the J segment 5 bases; nucleotides outside the gene matches: 2. CDR3 sequence (DNA): TGCGCCAGCAGCTTGGACGGGACAGGGAATGAAAAACTGTTTTTT. This codes for CASSLDGTGNEKLFF.

This clone was counted once. This sequence joins TRBV30 and TRBJ1-6, with 7 bases matching TRBD1. V shed 2 bases and J 9 bases; nucleotides not matched to a gene: 1. This CDR3 is built from 12 residues. Germline CDR1 GTSNPN, CDR2 SVGIG (reference sequence). The chain's CDR3 is CAWSQGGSPLHF. Here the CDR3 DNA reads TGTGCCTGGAGTCAGGGGGGTTCACCCCTCCACTTT.

The rearrangement uses TRBV3-1 (or the pseudogene TRBV3-2) and TRBJ1-2, with TRBD1 matching 7 bases. The CDR3 covers 14 residues. V was clipped by 3 bases and J by 6 bases; unmatched bases: 7. Germline CDR1 reads LGHDT; CDR2 reads YNNKEL (reference sequence). CDR3 DNA sequence: TGTGCCAGCAGCCAGGCCAGGGGGTACGATGGCTACACCTTC. Translating it yields CASSQARGYDGYTF.

This rearrangement joins TRBV27 to TRBJ1-6, with TRBD1 matching 7 bases. The CDR3 runs to 16 residues. CDR1 and CDR2 (germline): MNHEY, SMNVEV (reference sequence). V shed 3 bases and J 7 bases; nucleotides not matched to a gene: 9. The CDR3 bases are TGTGCCAGCAGTTTTTCCCAGGGGGTAGGGAATTCACCCCTCCACTTT. Protein product: CASSFSQGVGNSPLHF.

V and J are TRBV30 and TRBJ1-3, with D unresolved. The length of the CDR3 is 11 residues. V was pared by 4 bases and J by 4 bases, with 5 bases between. Germline-derived CDR1 and CDR2 are GTSNPN and SVGIG (reference sequence). This chain's CDR3 is CAWNGGNTIYF. The CDR3 region has the DNA TGTGCCTGGAATGGGGGAAACACCATATATTTT.

The rearrangement uses TRBV12-3 or TRBV12-4 and TRBJ2-3; D is undetermined. The CDR3 has 13 amino acids. The V end lost 3 bases, the J end lost 6 bases, and 10 bases lay between the germline ends. DNA for the CDR3: TGTGCCAGCAGTTTGTACACGCTGGATACGCAGTATTTT. This gives the protein CASSLYTLDTQYF.

V gene TRBV11-2 combines with J gene TRBJ2-7, with D hard to call. Germline CDR1 is SGHAT and CDR2 is FQNNGV. With 2 bases removed from V and 0 bases from J, the gap between germline ends came to 8 bases. This CDR3 is 14 amino acids long. For the CDR3, the DNA is TGTGCCAGCAGCTTAAATACGGGCTCCTACGAGCAGTACTTC. Its protein is CASSLNTGSYEQYF.

This chain links TRBV18 with TRBJ2-7, with 7 bases that match TRBD1. Germline V gene data show CDR1 as KGHSH and CDR2 as LQKENI. The CDR3 is 14 amino acids. The trim removed 3 bases at V and 4 bases at J, leaving 6 bases unmatched. The CDR3: CASSPQHRGYEQYF. The CDR3 DNA follows: TGTGCCAGCTCACCCCAGCACAGGGGATACGAGCAGTACTTC.

This rearrangement joins TRBV6-5 to TRBJ2-4; D gene uncertain. Germline CDR1 and CDR2: MNHEY and SVGAGI. Trimming stripped 6 bases from V and 7 bases from J, with 10 bases between. The CDR3 has 12 amino acids. As DNA, the CDR3 is TGTGCCAGCAGAAGTGCGAGTAACATTCAGTACTTC. It encodes CASRSASNIQYF.

The V call is TRBV30, the J call TRBJ1-2; maybe TRBD1 (5 bases). With 3 bases removed from V and 0 bases from J, the gap between germline ends came to 11 bases. The CDR3 has 14 amino acids. From germline, CDR1 is GTSNPN and CDR2 SVGIG (reference sequence). CDR3 sequence (DNA): TGTGCCTGGAGGTACGGGACGGCTAACTATGGCTACACCTTC. Encoded protein: CAWRYGTANYGYTF.

The J gene is TRBJ2-2, the V gene TRBV28; 11 bases align to TRBD1. Unmatched junction bases numbered 5, after V lost 5 bases and J lost 3 bases. The CDR3 has 16 residues. Germline V gene data show CDR1 as MDHEN and CDR2 as SYDVKM. CDR3 DNA: TGTGCCAGCAGTCCGGGGGGACAGGGGGACACCGGGGAGCTGTTTTTT. Translated, it gives CASSPGGQGDTGELFF. The complete variable domain, with remaining parts taken from reference TRBV28 and TRBJ2-2, reads DVKVTQSSRYLVKRTGEKVFLECVQDMDHENMFWYRQDPGLGLRLIYFSYDVKMKEKGDIPEGYSVSREKKERFSLILESASTNQTSMYLCASSPGGQGDTGELFFGEGSRLTVL.

The J gene is TRBJ2-7, the V gene TRBV7-2, with 8 positions matching TRBD1. This CDR3 spans 15 amino acids. Germline CDR1 and CDR2: SGHTA and FQGNSA. V was pared by 6 bases and J by 2 bases, with 9 bases of the junction left unmatched. CDR3 residues: CASRGGTGRAYEQYF. In DNA form, the CDR3 reads TGTGCCAGCAGGGGCGGGACAGGCCGAGCCTACGAGCAGTACTTC.

This sequence joins TRBV4-1 and TRBJ1-1; D unresolved. Germline V gene lookup returns CDR1 MGHRA and CDR2 YSYEKL. This CDR3 is 14 amino acids long. V lost 0 bases, J lost 10 bases, and 15 bases lay in between. CDR3 amino acids: CASSQDPGPFPAFF. In DNA, the CDR3 is TGCGCCAGCAGCCAAGATCCAGGCCCCTTCCCAGCTTTCTTT.

The V and J genes are TRBV4-2 and TRBJ2-7; TRBD2 might be the D (5 bases). Germline values: CDR1 LGHNA, CDR2 YNFKEQ. This CDR3 has 16 residues. Trimming left V 3 bases short and J 3 bases short, with 18 bases between. This CDR3 is CASSHSRTGRYYEQYF. The CDR3 coding sequence is TGTGCCAGCAGCCACTCCAGGACTGGAAGATACTACGAGCAGTACTTC.

This clone was picked up a small number of times. The chain has TRBV7-9 and TRBJ1-6; maybe TRBD1 (5 bases). CDR1 SEHNR and CDR2 FQNEAQ come from the germline V gene (reference sequence). The CDR3 is 17 amino acids. Trimming pared 5 bases from V and 3 bases from J, leaving 17 bases between. CDR3 amino acids: CASSADRDPSYNSPLHF. The CDR3 DNA reads as TGTGCCAGCAGCGCGGACCGGGACCCAAGCTATAATTCACCCCTCCACTTT.

J is TRBJ1-5 and V is TRBV10-2; unclear D gene. The germline V and J ends were trimmed by 0 bases and 7 bases, with 7 bases remaining between them. CDR1 is WSHSY and CDR2 is SAAADI in the germline V gene. The CDR3 has 13 amino acids. The CDR3 bases are TGCGCCAGCAGTGAGTCGAGAACCCAGCCCCAGCATTTT. This gives the protein CASSESRTQPQHF.

This chain joins TRBV5-6 and TRBJ2-1; D remains ambiguous. The CDR3 has 14 amino acids. CDR1 is SGHDT, CDR2 YYEEEE, per germline. Trimming cost V 0 bases and J 6 bases, with 10 bases left between them. CDR3 nucleotide sequence: TGTGCCAGCAGCTTGGTAGGACCATTCAATGAGCAGTTCTTC. It codes for CASSLVGPFNEQFF.

The chain employs TRBV7-9 and TRBJ2-2; D gene ambiguous. The V end lost 5 bases, the J end lost 5 bases, and 9 bases lay between the germline ends. The CDR3 is 13 amino acids. Germline loops: CDR1 SEHNR, CDR2 FQNEAQ (reference sequence). DNA of the CDR3: TGTGCCAGCAGCCCGATAGGGACCGGGGAGCTGTTTTTT. Translating it yields CASSPIGTGELFF.

The V and J genes are TRBV7-9 and TRBJ1-6; D unclear. CDR1 and CDR2 from the germline V gene are SEHNR and FQNEAQ (reference sequence). Trimming took 7 bases from V and 5 from J, leaving 9 bases between them. This CDR3 is 13 amino acids long. CDR3 sequence: CASTIGDNSPLHF. DNA of the CDR3: TGTGCCAGCACGATTGGGGATAATTCACCCCTCCACTTT.

The rearrangement joins TRBV27 to TRBJ2-6; 8 nucleotides align to TRBD1. V gave up 5 bases and J gave up 2 bases; unmatched junction bases: 8. The germline CDR1 and CDR2 sequences are MNHEY and SMNVEV (reference sequence). There are 17 residues in the CDR3. Here the CDR3 DNA reads TGTGCCAGCAGTCTTGACAGGGGTTCTACTGGGGCCAACGTCCTGACTTTC. Protein: CASSLDRGSTGANVLTF.

The rearrangement joins TRBV5-5 to TRBJ1-2; possible D gene TRBD1, 5 bases. The CDR3 sequence is 14 residues long. The germline gives CDR1 SGHKS, CDR2 YYEKEE (reference sequence). Trimming took off 3 bases at V and 0 bases at J, with 9 bases between the two ends. CDR3 sequence reads: CASSSQGSNYGYTF. The CDR3 DNA reads as TGTGCCAGCAGCTCTCAGGGCTCTAACTATGGCTACACCTTC.